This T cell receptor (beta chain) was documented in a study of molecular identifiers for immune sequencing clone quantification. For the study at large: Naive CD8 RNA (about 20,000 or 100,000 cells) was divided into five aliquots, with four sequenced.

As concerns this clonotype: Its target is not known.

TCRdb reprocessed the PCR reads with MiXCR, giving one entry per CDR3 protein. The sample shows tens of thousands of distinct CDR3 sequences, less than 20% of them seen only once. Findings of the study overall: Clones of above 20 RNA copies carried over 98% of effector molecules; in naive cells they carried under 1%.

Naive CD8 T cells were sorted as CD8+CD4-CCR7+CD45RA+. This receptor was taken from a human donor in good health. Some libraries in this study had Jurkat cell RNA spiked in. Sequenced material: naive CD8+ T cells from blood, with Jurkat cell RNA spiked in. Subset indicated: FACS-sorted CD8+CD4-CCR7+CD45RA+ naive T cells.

The CDR3 region has the DNA TGTGCCAGCAGCGGCGGGACAGGGGGAGATAACTATGGCTACACCTTC. Its translation is CASSGGTGGDNYGYTF. V gene TRBV7-9 combines with J gene TRBJ1-2; TRBD1 matches at 11 bases. Germline lookup yields CDR1 SEHNR and CDR2 FQNEAQ (reference sequence). The CDR3 length is 16 residues. The V and J ends lost 5 bases and 1 base, in that order; junction bases with no gene match: 6.